This T cell receptor beta chain was observed in a study of long-term antiretroviral therapy in people with HIV. Researchers ran immunoSEQ v3.0 at survey level. TCRdb's copy holds only in-frame clones and misses some; the assay was immunoSEQ multiplex PCR. Of about 35,000 clones in the sample, roughly 88% were seen once. This clone showed up just once. The length of the CDR3 is 13 residues. In germline, CDR1 is SGHRS, CDR2 YFSETQ. V gave up 4 bases and J gave up 4 bases; unmatched junction bases: 5. This receptor was obtained from a man between 18 and 29 years old with HIV. This rearrangement joins TRBV5-1 to TRBJ2-7; 7 nucleotides match TRBD1. The source material was unsorted PBMCs, sampled 2.2 years after starting antiretroviral therapy. The CDR3 DNA reads TGCGCCAGCAGCACAGGGACAGAATACGAGCAGTACTTC. It specifies CASSTGTEYEQYF.